Each of the 19 T cell receptor beta chains below was sequenced from the same sample in a study of T cells after yellow fever vaccination. TCRdb used MiXCR to reprocess the 5' RACE reads, holding one entry per CDR3 protein. The data hold approximately 550,000 distinct CDR3 sequences, with 15% to 20% observed a single time. The sample here was PBMCs, taken 15 days after the yellow fever booster vaccination. All receptors derive from a man aged 25-45 years who received the YFV17D yellow fever vaccine.

This clonotype was seen a handful of times. V and J are TRBV27 and TRBJ1-5; the match to TRBD1 covers 7 bases. This CDR3 spans 15 amino acids. In germline, CDR1 is MNHEY, CDR2 SMNVEV (reference sequence). J lost 3 bases, V lost 2 bases, and 4 bases had no gene match. The CDR3 sequence is CASSLVGGVNQPQHF. The CDR3 DNA reads TGTGCCAGCAGTTTAGTAGGGGGCGTCAATCAGCCCCAGCATTTT.

This clonotype was counted between two and nine times. V is TRBV21-1 and J is TRBJ2-5; the D call of TRBD2 is as the table states it, not checked on the DNA. TRBV21-1 is a documented pseudogene. This CDR3 is built from 16 residues. The CDR3: CASSDGTRLAGETQYF. In nucleotides, the CDR3 is TGTGCCAGCAGCGATGGAACGCGACTAGCGGGAGAGACCCAGTACTTC.

This clonotype was observed a few times. J is TRBJ2-7 and V is TRBV12-3 or TRBV12-4, with 10 positions matching TRBD1. This CDR3 contains 14 residues. V trimming: 5 bases; J trimming: 4 bases; junction bases outside the gene matches: 5. As DNA, the CDR3 is TGTGCCAGCAGTGCGGACAGGGGGGTGTACGAGCAGTACTTC. Protein product: CASSADRGVYEQYF.

The chain uses TRBV9 and TRBJ2-7; 8 nucleotides line up with TRBD2. Per germline, CDR1 SGDLS and CDR2 YYNGEE. The CDR3 is made up of 15 amino acids. Unmatched junction bases numbered 10, after V lost 4 bases and J lost 4 bases. The CDR3 coding sequence is TGTGCCAGCAGCACAGGACTAGCCGGAGTGTACGAGCAGTACTTC. Translated, it gives CASSTGLAGVYEQYF. The entire variable domain, with the rest obtained from reference TRBV9 and TRBJ2-7, is as follows: DSGVTQTPKHLITATGQRVTLRCSPRSGDLSVYWYQQSLDQGLQFLIQYYNGEERAKGNILERFSAQQFPDLHSELNLSSLELGDSALYFCASSTGLAGVYEQYFGPGTRLTVT.

The rearrangement uses TRBV19 and TRBJ2-7; 7 positions match TRBD1. Germline CDR1 reads LNHDA; CDR2 reads SQIVND (reference sequence). This CDR3 has 13 amino acids. V trimming: 5 bases; J trimming: 3 bases; junction bases outside the gene matches: 4. CDR3: CASSDGQVYEQYF. As DNA, the CDR3 is TGTGCCAGTAGTGATGGACAGGTCTACGAGCAGTACTTC.

This clonotype appeared a few times. One end of the junction does not line up with germline, which may come from a read error. The rearrangement links TRBV6-5 to TRBJ2-7; D not certain. The germline V gene has CDR1 MNHEY and CDR2 SVGAGI. The CDR3 has 14 residues. The CDR3: CASSDSLNVGEQYF. CDR3 nucleotide sequence: TGTGCCAGCAGTGACTCACTGAACGTGGGCGAGCAGTACTTC.

In its sample, this clonotype was seen a few times. This chain joins TRBV3-1 and TRBJ2-1; 8 bases agree with TRBD1. CDR3 size: 17 residues. V gave up 1 base and J gave up 5 bases; unmatched junction bases: 10. Germline CDR1 LGHDT, CDR2 YNNKEL (reference sequence). The CDR3 bases are TGTGCCAGCAGCCAAGTTGGGGATTGGACAGGGCACAATGAGCAGTTCTTC. Translating it yields CASSQVGDWTGHNEQFF.

V gene TRBV25-1 combines with J gene TRBJ1-1, with 9 positions matching TRBD1. The CDR3 has 16 amino acids. Germline V lookup: CDR1 MGHDK, CDR2 SYGVNS. J gave up 4 bases and V 1 base, and 7 bases lay outside the gene matches. CDR3 region: CASSESGQGIVTEAFF. The CDR3 DNA follows: TGTGCCAGCAGTGAATCCGGACAGGGGATCGTCACTGAAGCTTTCTTT.

V usage is TRBV7-2 and J usage is TRBJ1-5; D remains ambiguous. The germline CDR1 and CDR2 sequences are SGHTA and FQGNSA. CDR3 length: 15 residues. V was cut by 1 base and J by 1 base, with 8 bases left in between. CDR3 region: CASSLDGPSNQPQHF. The CDR3 bases are TGTGCCAGCAGCTTAGATGGACCAAGCAATCAGCCCCAGCATTTT.

This clonotype turned up a few times. The V and J genes are TRBV12-3 or TRBV12-4 and TRBJ1-1; tentative D call: TRBD1 (6 bases). The V end lost 3 bases, the J end lost 1 base, and 15 bases lay between the germline ends. This CDR3 region has 16 residues. The CDR3 DNA reads as TGTGCCAGCAGTTTCAGTCGGACAGAGGCGAACACTGAAGCTTTCTTT. This translates into CASSFSRTEANTEAFF.

The chain uses TRBV28 and TRBJ2-7, with 7 bases that match TRBD1. The germline CDR1 and CDR2 sequences are MDHEN and SYDVKM. V trimming: 7 bases; J trimming: 7 bases; junction bases outside the gene matches: 19. The CDR3 is 16 residues long. CDR3 sequence reads: CASTSIGQDSVGEQYF. The CDR3 DNA reads TGTGCCAGCACCTCGATCGGACAGGATAGCGTAGGGGAGCAGTACTTC.

This clonotype has only a few counts. This chain uses TRBV7-3 with TRBJ2-2; no definite D call. The CDR3 runs 13 residues. The germline V gene has CDR1 SGHTA and CDR2 FQGTGA. Between the trimmed V and J ends, which lost 1 base and 12 bases, there was a span of 12 bases. CDR3 sequence (DNA): TGTGCCAGCAGCTTAAATGGACCCGGTCAGCTGTTTTTT. Its translation is CASSLNGPGQLFF.

The sample holds a few counts of this clonotype. The rearrangement links TRBV6-5 to TRBJ1-3; D remains unclear. There are 16 residues in the CDR3. The V gene lost 0 bases and the J gene lost 0 bases, with 9 bases spanning the gap. Germline V gene data show CDR1 as MNHEY and CDR2 as SVGAGI. The CDR3 loop is CASSYSISFSGNTIYF. Written as DNA, the CDR3 is TGTGCCAGCAGTTACTCGATTTCTTTCTCTGGAAACACCATATATTTT.

This clonotype has a handful of counts. The chain recombines TRBV10-2 with TRBJ2-7; no clear D. The CDR3 runs 14 residues. Germline V gene lookup returns CDR1 WSHSY and CDR2 SAAADI. V shed 3 bases and J shed 6 bases, with 15 bases lying between them. CDR3 nucleotide sequence: TGCGCCAGCAGTGAAGTCCTCCGATTCTCCGAGCAGTACTTC. Its protein is CASSEVLRFSEQYF.

This rearrangement joins TRBV5-6 to TRBJ2-7; TRBD1 is a possible D gene (6 bases). Trimming removed 3 bases from V and 6 bases from J, with 13 bases in between. The germline CDR1 and CDR2 sequences are SGHDT and YYEEEE. The CDR3 has 13 amino acids. CDR3 bases: TGTGCCAGCAGCTGGGGGCTCCACTGCGAGCAGTACTTC. Protein product: CASSWGLHCEQYF.

The sample holds one count of this clonotype. This rearrangement joins TRBV30 to TRBJ1-3; the D is unclear. Germline CDR1 and CDR2: GTSNPN and SVGIG (reference sequence). The germline V and J ends were trimmed by 4 bases and 0 bases, with 7 bases remaining between them. The CDR3 loop spans 13 amino acids. As DNA, the CDR3 is TGTGCCTGGAATTCTAACTCTGGAAACACCATATATTTT. Residues: CAWNSNSGNTIYF.

This clonotype occurred a few times. The V gene is TRBV5-1, the J gene TRBJ2-5, with D possibly being TRBD2 (6 bases). Germline-derived CDR1 and CDR2 are SGHRS and YFSETQ. V lost 4 bases and J lost 7, with 8 bases in between. The CDR3 has 11 amino acids. The CDR3 nucleotides are TGCGCCAGCAGCGACGGGGGGACCCAGTACTTC. Its translation: CASSDGGTQYF.

This clonotype was detected only a few times. The chain combines TRBV6-2 or TRBV6-3 with TRBJ2-1; D possibly corresponds to TRBD1 (6 bases). This CDR3 is 15 amino acids long. Looked up from germline, CDR1 is MNHEY and CDR2 is SVGEGT. Trimming took off 6 bases at V and 8 bases at J, with 20 bases between the two ends. The DNA of the CDR3 is TGTGCCAGCAGGGGTCCGGGGCAGGGGTGGTATGAGCAGTTCTTC. It specifies CASRGPGQGWYEQFF.

The V gene is TRBV3-1, the J gene TRBJ1-2, with 8 bases identical to TRBD1. The CDR3 runs 15 residues. Trimming at V came to 1 base and at J to 4 bases, leaving 5 bases not matched to a gene. Germline V gene data show CDR1 as LGHDT and CDR2 as YNNKEL (reference sequence). Here the CDR3 reads CASSQGTGTFYGYTF. CDR3 DNA sequence: TGTGCCAGCAGCCAAGGGACAGGGACTTTCTATGGCTACACCTTC.